This T cell receptor beta chain was recorded in a study of T cells in Graves' hyperthyroidism and ophthalmopathy. This clonotype was detected many times. Regions amplified from RNA transcripts were the TCR beta CDR3 regions. HTBI primers were the set used in a first-round RT-PCR of the TCR CDR3. TCRdb passed the multiplex PCR reads through MiXCR, listing each CDR3 protein once. The table lists hundreds of thousands of distinct CDR3 sequences, roughly a sixth of them singletons. The CDR3 totals 14 residues. V gave up 7 bases and J gave up 2 bases, with 12 bases separating them. Germline loops: CDR1 SNHLY, CDR2 FYNNEI.

This receptor was identified in a woman between 45 and 65 years old with Graves' hyperthyroidism that later progressed to Graves' ophthalmopathy. The gene calls are TRBV2 and TRBJ1-5, with D possibly being TRBD1 (5 bases). The sample was blood. The CDR3 region is CASKAGVGNQPQHF. The CDR3 coding sequence is TGTGCCAGCAAGGCGGGGGTAGGCAATCAGCCCCAGCATTTT.